The clone carrying this T cell receptor beta chain was observed a few times. The antigen remains unidentified. The entry originates in a study of T cells after yellow fever vaccination. TCRdb called the 5' RACE reads again in MiXCR, with one record for every CDR3 protein. This sample has roughly 300,000 distinct CDR3 sequences, with about 6.6% found just once. Notes on the study in general: Detected again after the booster were most primary-vaccination clones, at nearly 97% CD4 and approximately 90% CD8.

Germline assignment: CDR1 LGHNA and CDR2 YNFKEQ. V trimming: 10 bases; J trimming: 5 bases; junction bases outside the gene matches: 11. This CDR3 is built from 14 residues. The source of this sequence is a man between 18 and 29 years old who received the YFV17D yellow fever vaccine. The chain uses TRBV4-2 and TRBJ2-1, with TRBD1 matching 7 bases. Specimen: PBMCs, collected about 41 days after the first yellow fever vaccination. The CDR3 region is CAMGPPGQHNEQFF. The DNA of the CDR3 is TGTGCCATGGGCCCGCCGGGACAGCACAATGAGCAGTTCTTC.